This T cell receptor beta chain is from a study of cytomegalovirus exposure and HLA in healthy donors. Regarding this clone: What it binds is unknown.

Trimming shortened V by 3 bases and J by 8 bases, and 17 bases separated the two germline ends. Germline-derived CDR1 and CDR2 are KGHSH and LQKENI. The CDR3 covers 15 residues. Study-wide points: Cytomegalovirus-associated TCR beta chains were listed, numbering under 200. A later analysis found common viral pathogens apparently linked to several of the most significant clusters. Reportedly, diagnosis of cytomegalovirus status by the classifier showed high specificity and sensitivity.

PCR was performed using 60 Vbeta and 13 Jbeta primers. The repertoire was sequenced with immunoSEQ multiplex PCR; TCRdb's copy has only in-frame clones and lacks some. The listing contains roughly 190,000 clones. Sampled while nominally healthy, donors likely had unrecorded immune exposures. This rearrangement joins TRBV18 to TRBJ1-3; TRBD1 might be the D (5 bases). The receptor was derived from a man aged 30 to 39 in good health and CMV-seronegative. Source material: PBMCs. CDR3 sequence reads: CASSPISQPGDTIYF. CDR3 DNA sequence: TGTGCCAGCTCACCTATCTCACAGCCGGGGGACACCATATATTTT. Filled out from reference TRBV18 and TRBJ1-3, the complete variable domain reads NAGVMQNPRHLVRRRGQEARLRCSPMKGHSHVYWYRQLPEEGLKFMVYLQKENIIDESGMPKERFSAEFPKEGPSILRIQQVVRGDSAAYFCASSPISQPGDTIYFGEGSWLTVV.